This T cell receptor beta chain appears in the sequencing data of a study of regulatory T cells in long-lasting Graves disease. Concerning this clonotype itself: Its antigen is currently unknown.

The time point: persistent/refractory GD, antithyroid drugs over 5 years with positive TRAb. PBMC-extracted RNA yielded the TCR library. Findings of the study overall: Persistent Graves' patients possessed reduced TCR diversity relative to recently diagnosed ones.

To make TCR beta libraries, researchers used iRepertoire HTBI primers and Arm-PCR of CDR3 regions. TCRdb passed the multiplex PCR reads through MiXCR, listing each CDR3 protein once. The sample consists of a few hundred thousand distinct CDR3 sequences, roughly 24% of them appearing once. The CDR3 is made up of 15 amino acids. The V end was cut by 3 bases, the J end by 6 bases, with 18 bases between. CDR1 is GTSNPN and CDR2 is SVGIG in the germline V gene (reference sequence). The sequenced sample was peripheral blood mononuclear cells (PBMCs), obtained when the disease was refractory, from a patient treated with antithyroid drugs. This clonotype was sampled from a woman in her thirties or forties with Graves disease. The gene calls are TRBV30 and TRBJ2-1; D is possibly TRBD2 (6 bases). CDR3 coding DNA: TGTGCCTGGAGCGATCTAGCGCAAGTTAGCAATGAGCAGTTCTTC. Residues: CAWSDLAQVSNEQFF.